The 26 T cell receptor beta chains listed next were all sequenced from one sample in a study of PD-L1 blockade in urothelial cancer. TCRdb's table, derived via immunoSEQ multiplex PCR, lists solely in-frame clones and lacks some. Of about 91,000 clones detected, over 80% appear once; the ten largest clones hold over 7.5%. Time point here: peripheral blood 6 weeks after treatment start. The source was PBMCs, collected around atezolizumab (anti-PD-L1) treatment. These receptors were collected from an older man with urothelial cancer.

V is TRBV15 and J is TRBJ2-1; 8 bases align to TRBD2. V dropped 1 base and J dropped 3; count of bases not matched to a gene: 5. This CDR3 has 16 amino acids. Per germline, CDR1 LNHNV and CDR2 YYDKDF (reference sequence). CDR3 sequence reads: CATSRVTSVRYNEQFF. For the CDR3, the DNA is TGTGCCACCAGCAGAGTGACTAGCGTCCGCTACAATGAGCAGTTCTTC.

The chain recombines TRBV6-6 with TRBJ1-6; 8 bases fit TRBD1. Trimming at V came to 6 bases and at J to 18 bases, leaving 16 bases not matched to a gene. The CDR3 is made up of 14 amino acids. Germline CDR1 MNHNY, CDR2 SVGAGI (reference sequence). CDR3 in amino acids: CASRSNAQGAGYHF. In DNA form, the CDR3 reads TGTGCCAGCAGGTCAAACGCTCAGGGGGCGGGGTACCACTTT.

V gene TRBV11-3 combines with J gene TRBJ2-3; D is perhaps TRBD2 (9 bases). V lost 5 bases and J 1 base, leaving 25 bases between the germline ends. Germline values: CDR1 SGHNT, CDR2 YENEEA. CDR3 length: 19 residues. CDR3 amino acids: CASSGGTGRLAGGTDTQYF. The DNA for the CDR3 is TGTGCCAGCAGCGGTGGGACAGGACGATTAGCGGGAGGCACAGATACGCAGTATTTT.

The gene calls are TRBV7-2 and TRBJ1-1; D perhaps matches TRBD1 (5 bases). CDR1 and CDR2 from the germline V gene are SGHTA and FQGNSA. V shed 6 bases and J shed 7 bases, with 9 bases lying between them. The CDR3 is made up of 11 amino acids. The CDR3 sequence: CASRVGLEAFF. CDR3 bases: TGTGCCAGCAGGGTGGGACTTGAAGCTTTCTTT.

Here the CDR3 reads CASSEKGSEEKLFF. CDR3 coding DNA: TGTGCCAGCAGTGAAAAGGGGTCGGAGGAAAAACTGTTTTTT. V usage is TRBV2 and J usage is TRBJ1-4; weak D call: TRBD1 (5 bases). The CDR3 has 14 residues. V was cut by 2 bases and J by 8 bases, with 12 bases left in between. Germline V CDR1 and CDR2: SNHLY, FYNNEI.

For the CDR3, the DNA is TGTGCCAGCAGGCGGACAGGAAATCAGCCCCAGCATTTT. This sequence encodes CASRRTGNQPQHF. This sequence joins TRBV7-8 and TRBJ1-5, with 7 nucleotides matching TRBD1. This CDR3 has 13 amino acids. V trimming: 6 bases; J trimming: 4 bases; junction bases outside the gene matches: 3. Germline V gene lookup returns CDR1 SGHVS and CDR2 FQNEAQ.

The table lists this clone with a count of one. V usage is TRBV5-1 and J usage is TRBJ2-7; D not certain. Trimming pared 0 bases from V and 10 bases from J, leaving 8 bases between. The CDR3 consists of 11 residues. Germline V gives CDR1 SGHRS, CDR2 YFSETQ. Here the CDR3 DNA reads TGCGCCAGCAGCTTGGGCGAAGTACAGTACTTC. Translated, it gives CASSLGEVQYF.

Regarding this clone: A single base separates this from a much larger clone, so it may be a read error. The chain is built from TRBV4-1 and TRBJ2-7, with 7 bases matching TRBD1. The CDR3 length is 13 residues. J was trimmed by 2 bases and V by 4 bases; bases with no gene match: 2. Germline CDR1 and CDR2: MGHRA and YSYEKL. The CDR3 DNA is TGCGCCAGCAGCCGTGGACAGGCCTACGAGCAGTACTTC. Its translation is CASSRGQAYEQYF.

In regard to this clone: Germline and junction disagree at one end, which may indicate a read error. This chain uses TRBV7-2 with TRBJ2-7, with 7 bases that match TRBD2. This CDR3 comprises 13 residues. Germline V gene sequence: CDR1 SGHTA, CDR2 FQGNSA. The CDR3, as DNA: TGCGCCAGCAACCTTACGGGGAGGGATGAGCAGTACTTC. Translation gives CASNLTGRDEQYF.

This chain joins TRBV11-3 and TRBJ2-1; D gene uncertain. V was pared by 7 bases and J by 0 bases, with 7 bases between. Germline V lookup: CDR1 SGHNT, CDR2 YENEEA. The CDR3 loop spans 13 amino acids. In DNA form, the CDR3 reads TGTGCCAGCAATTCGGGCTCCTACAATGAGCAGTTCTTC. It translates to CASNSGSYNEQFF.

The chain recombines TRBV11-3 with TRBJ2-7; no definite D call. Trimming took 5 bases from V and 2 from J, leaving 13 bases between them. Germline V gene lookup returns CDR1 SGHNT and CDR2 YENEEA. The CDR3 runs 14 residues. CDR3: CASSPEAETYEQYF. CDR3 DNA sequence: TGTGCCAGCAGCCCAGAGGCGGAAACCTACGAGCAGTACTTC.

The chain's CDR3 is CASSLGTGGTYEQYF. The CDR3 DNA follows: TGTGCCAGCAGTTTGGGGACAGGGGGGACCTACGAGCAGTACTTC. This chain uses TRBV27 with TRBJ2-7, with 11 nucleotides matching TRBD1. CDR1 is MNHEY, CDR2 SMNVEV, per germline (reference sequence). Trimming cost V 3 bases and J 2 bases; bases outside gene matches: 3. CDR3 length equals 15 residues.

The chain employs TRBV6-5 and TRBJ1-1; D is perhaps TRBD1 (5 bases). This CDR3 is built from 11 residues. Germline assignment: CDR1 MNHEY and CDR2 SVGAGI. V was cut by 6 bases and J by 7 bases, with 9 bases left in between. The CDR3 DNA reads TGTGCCAGCAGCCTCGGGGGTGAAGCTTTCTTT. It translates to CASSLGGEAFF.

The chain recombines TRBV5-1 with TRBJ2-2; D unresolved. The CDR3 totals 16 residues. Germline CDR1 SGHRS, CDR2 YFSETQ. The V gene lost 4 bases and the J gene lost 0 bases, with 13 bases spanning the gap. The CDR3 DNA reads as TGCGCCAGCAGCCTGGACGGTTCGCCGAACACCGGGGAGCTGTTTTTT. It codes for CASSLDGSPNTGELFF.

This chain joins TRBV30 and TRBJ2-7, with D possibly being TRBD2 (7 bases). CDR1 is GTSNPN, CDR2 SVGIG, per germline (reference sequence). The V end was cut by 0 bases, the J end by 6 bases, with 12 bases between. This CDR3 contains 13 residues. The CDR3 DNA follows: TGTGCCTGGAGTGTAAGGGGGGGCCTCGAGCAGTACTTC. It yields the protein CAWSVRGGLEQYF.

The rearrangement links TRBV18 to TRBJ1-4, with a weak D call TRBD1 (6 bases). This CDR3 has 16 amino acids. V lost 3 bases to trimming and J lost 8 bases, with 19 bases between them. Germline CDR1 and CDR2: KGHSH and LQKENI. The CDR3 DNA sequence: TGTGCCAGCTCACCCTCAACAGTGACAGGCGACGAAAAACTGTTTTTT. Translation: CASSPSTVTGDEKLFF.

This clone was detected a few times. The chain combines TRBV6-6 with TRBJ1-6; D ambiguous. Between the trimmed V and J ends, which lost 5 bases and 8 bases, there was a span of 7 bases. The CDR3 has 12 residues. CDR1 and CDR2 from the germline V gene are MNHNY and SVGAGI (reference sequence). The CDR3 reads CASSPPDSPLHF. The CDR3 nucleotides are TGTGCCAGCAGTCCCCCGGATTCACCCCTCCACTTT.

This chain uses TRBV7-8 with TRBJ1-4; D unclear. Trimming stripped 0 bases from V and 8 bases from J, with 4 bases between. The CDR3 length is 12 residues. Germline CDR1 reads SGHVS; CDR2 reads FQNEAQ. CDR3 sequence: CASSLALEKLFF. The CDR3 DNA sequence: TGTGCCAGCAGCTTAGCCCTAGAAAAACTGTTTTTT.

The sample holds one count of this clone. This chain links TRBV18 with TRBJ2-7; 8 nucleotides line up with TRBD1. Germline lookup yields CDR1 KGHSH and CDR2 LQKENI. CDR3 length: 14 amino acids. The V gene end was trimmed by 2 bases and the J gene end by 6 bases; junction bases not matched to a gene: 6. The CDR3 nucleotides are TGTGCCAGCTCACCAACCAGGGGGCCCCTCGAGCAGTACTTC. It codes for CASSPTRGPLEQYF.

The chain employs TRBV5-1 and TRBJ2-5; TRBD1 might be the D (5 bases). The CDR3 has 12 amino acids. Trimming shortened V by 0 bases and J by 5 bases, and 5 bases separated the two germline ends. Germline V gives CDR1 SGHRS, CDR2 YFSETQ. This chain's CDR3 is CASSLEGETQYF. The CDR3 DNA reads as TGCGCCAGCAGCTTGGAGGGGGAGACCCAGTACTTC.

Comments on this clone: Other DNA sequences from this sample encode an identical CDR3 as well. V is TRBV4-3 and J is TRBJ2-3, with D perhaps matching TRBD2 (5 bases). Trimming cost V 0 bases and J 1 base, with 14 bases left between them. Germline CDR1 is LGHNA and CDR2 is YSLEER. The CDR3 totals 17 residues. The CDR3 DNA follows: TGCGCCAGCAGCCAAGAAGGAAGAGGGAGAGGCACAGATACGCAGTATTTT. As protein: CASSQEGRGRGTDTQYF.

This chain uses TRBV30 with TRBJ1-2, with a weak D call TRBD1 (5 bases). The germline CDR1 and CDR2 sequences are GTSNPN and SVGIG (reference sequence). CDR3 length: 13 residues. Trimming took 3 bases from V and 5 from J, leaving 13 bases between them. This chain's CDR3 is CAWRTRGLYGYTF. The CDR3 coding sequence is TGTGCCTGGAGGACTCGGGGGTTGTATGGCTACACCTTC.

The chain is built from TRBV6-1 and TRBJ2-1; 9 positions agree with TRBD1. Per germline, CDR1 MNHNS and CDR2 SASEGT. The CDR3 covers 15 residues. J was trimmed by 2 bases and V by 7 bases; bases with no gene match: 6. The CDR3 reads CASIETGGTYNEQFF. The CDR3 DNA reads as TGTGCCAGCATTGAGACAGGGGGTACCTACAATGAGCAGTTCTTC.

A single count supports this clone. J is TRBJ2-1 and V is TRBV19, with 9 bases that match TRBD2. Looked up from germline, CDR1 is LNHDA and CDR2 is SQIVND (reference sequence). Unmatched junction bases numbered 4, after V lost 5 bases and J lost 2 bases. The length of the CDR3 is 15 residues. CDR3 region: CASSGGRDPYNEQFF. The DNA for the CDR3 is TGTGCCAGTAGTGGCGGGAGGGATCCCTACAATGAGCAGTTCTTC. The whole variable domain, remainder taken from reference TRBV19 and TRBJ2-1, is DGGITQSPKYLFRKEGQNVTLSCEQNLNHDAMYWYRQDPGQGLRLIYYSQIVNDFQKGDIAEGYSVSREKKESFPLTVTSAQKNPTAFYLCASSGGRDPYNEQFFGPGTRLTVL.

CDR3 sequence (DNA): TGTGCCAGCAGTGAATGGACTAGCGGGGTGATAGCCAAAAACATTCAGTACTTC. It is translated as CASSEWTSGVIAKNIQYF. This chain uses TRBV6-1 with TRBJ2-4; TRBD2 agrees at 12 bases. CDR3 length equals 18 residues. CDR1 is MNHNS, CDR2 SASEGT, per germline. V was clipped by 2 bases and J by 0 bases; unmatched bases: 5.

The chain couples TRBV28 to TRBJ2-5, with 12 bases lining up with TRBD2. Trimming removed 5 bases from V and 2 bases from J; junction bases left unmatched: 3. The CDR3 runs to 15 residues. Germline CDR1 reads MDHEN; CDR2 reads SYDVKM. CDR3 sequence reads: CASSPGLAGQETQYF. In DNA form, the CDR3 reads TGTGCCAGCAGTCCCGGACTAGCGGGGCAAGAGACCCAGTACTTC.